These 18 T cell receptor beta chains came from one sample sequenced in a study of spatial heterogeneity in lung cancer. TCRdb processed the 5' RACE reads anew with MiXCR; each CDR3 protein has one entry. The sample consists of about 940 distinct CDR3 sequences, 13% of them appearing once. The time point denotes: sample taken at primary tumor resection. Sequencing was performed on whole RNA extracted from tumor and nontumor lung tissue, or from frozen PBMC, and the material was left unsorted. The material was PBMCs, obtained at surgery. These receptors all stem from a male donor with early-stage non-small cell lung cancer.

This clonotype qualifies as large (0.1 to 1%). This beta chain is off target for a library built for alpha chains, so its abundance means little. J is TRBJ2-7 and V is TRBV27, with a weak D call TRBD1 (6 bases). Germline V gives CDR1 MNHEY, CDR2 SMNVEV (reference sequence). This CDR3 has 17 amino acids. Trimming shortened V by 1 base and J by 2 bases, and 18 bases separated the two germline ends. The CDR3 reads CASSLYPPTGQTYEQYF. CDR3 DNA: TGTGCCAGCAGTTTATATCCCCCCACAGGGCAGACCTACGAGCAGTACTTC.

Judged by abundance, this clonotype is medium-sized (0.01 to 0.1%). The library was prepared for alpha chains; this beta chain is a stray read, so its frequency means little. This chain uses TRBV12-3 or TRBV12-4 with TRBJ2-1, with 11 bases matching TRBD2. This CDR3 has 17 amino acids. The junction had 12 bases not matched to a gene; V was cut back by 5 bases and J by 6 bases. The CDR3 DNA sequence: TGTGCCAGCAGTCCAACAACGGGACTAGCGGCAGGCAATGAGCAGTTCTTC. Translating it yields CASSPTTGLAAGNEQFF.

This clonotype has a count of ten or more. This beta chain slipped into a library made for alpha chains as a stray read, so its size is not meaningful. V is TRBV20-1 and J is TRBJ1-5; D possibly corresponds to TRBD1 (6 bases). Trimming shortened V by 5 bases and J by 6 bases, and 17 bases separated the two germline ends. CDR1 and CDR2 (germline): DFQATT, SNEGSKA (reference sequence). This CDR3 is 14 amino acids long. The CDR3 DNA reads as TGCAGTGCTGGGGTTGGGGGCGCGGGTCAGCCCCAGCATTTT. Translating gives CSAGVGGAGQPQHF.

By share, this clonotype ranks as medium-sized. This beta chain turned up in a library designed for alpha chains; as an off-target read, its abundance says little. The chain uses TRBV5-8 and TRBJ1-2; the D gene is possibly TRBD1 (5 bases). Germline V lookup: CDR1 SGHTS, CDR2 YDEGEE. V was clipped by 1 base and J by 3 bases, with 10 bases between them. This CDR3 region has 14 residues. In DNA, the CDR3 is TGTGCCAGCAGCTTGAGGGGTGTCGACTATGGCTACACCTTC. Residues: CASSLRGVDYGYTF.

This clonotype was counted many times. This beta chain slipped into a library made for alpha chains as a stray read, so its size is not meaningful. Here the CDR3 reads CASIDIGSGANVLTF. The CDR3 nucleotides are TGTGCCAGCATCGATATCGGCTCTGGGGCCAACGTCCTGACTTTC. The chain recombines TRBV6-2 or TRBV6-3 with TRBJ2-6; D is undetermined. V lost 7 bases, J lost 0 bases, and 10 bases lay in between. Germline values: CDR1 MNHEY, CDR2 SVGEGT. The CDR3 covers 15 residues.

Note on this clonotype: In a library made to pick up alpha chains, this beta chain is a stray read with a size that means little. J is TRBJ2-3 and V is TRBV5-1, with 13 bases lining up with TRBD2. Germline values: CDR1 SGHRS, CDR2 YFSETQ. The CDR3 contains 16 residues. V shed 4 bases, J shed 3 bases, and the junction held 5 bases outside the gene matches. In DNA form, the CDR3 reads TGCGCCAGCAGCATCGGGACTAGCGGGAAAACAGATACGCAGTATTTT. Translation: CASSIGTSGKTDTQYF. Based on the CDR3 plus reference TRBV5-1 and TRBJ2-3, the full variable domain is KAGVTQTPRYLIKTRGQQVTLSCSPISGHRSVSWYQQTPGQGLQFLFEYFSETQRNKGNFPGRFSGRQFSNSRSEMNVSTLELGDSALYLCASSIGTSGKTDTQYFGPGTRLTVL.

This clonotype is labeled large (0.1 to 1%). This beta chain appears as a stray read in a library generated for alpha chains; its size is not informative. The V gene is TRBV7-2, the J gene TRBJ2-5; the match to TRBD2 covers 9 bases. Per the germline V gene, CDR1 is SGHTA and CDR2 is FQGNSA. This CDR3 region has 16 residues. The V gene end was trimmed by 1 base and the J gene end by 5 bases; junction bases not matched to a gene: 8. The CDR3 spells CASSLERRGGRETQYF. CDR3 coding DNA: TGTGCCAGCAGCTTAGAACGGCGGGGGGGCCGGGAGACCCAGTACTTC.

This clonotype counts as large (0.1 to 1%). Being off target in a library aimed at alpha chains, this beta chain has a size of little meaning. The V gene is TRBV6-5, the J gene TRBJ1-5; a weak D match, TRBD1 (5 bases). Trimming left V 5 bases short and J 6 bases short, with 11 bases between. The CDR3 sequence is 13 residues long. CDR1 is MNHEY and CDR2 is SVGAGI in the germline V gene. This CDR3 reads CASSRGTGQPQHF. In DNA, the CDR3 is TGTGCCAGCAGTCGGGGCACGGGTCAGCCCCAGCATTTT.

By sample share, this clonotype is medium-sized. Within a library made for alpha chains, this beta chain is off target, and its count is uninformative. This CDR3 reads CASTREGSWGQYEQFF. The CDR3 coding sequence is TGTGCCAGTACGCGGGAGGGCTCATGGGGCCAATATGAGCAGTTCTTC. The V and J genes are TRBV9 and TRBJ2-1; TRBD2 agrees at 9 bases. Germline CDR1 reads SGDLS; CDR2 reads YYNGEE. V dropped 8 bases and J dropped 8; count of bases not matched to a gene: 17. The CDR3 consists of 16 residues.

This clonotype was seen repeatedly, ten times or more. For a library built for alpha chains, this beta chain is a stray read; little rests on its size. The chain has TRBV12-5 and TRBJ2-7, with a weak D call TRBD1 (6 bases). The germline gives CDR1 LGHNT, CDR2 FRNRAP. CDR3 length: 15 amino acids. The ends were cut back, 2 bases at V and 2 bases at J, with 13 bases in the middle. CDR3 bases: TGTGCTAGTGGTTTGCTAACGGACAGTCCCTACGAGCAGTACTTC. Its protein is CASGLLTDSPYEQYF.

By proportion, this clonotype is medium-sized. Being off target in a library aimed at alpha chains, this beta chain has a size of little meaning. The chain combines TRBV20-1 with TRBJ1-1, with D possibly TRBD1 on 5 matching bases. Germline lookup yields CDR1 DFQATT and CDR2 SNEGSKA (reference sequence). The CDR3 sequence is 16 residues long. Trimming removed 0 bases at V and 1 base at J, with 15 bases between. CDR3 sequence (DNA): TGCAGTGCTAGAGAGCCGGCCTCGGGACGGAACACTGAAGCTTTCTTT. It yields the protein CSAREPASGRNTEAFF.

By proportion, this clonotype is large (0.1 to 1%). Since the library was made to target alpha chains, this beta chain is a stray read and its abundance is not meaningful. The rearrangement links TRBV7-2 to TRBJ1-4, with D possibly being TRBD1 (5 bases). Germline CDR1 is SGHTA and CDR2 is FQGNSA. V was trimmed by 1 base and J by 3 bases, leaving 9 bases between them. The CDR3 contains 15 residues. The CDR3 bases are TGTGCCAGCAGCTTAGTTAGGGGCCCTAATGAAAAACTGTTTTTT. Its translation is CASSLVRGPNEKLFF.

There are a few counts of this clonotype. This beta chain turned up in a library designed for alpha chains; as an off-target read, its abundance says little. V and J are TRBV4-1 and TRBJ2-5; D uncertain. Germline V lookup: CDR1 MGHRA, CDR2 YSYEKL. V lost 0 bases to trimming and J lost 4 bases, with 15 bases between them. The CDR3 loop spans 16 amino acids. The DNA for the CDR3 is TGCGCCAGCAGCCAAGATCGCCGGAAGCGTGGAGAGACCCAGTACTTC. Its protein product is CASSQDRRKRGETQYF.

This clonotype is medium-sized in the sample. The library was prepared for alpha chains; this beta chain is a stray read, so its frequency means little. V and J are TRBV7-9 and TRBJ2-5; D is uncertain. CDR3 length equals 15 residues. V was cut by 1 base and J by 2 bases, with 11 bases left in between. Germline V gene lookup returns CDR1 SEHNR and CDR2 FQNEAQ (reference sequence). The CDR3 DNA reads TGTGCCAGCAGCTTAGGTCATGGGCAGCAAGAGACCCAGTACTTC. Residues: CASSLGHGQQETQYF. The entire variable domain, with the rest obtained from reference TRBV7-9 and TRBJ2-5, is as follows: DTGVSQNPRHKITKRGQNVTFRCDPISEHNRLYWYRQTLGQGPEFLTYFQNEAQLEKSRLLSDRFSAERPKGSFSTLEIQRTEQGDSAMYLCASSLGHGQQETQYFGPGTRLLVL.

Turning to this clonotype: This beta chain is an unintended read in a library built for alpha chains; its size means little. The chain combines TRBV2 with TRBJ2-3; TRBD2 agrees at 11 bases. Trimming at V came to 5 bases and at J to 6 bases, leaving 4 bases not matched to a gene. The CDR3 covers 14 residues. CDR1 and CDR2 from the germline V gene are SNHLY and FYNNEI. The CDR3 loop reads CASSPSGGLDTQYF. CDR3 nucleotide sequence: TGTGCCAGCAGTCCTAGCGGGGGGTTGGATACGCAGTATTTT.

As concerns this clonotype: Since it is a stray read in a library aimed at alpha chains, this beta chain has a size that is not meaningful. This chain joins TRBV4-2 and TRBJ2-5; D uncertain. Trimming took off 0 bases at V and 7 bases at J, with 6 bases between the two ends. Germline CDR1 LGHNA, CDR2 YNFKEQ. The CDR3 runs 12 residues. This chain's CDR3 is CASSQDWRTQYF. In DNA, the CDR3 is TGTGCCAGCAGCCAAGATTGGAGGACCCAGTACTTC.

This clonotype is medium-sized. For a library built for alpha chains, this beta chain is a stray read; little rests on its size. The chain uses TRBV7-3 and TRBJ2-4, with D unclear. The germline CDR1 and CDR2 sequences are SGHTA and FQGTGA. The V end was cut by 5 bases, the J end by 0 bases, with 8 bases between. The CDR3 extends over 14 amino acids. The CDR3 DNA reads TGTGCCAGCAGCCCCACACTAGCCAAAAACATTCAGTACTTC. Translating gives CASSPTLAKNIQYF.

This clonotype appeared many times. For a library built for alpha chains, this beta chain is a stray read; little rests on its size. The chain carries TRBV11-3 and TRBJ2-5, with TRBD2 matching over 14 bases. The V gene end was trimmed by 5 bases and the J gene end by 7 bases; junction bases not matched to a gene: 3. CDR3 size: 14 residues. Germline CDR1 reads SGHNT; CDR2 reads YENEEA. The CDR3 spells CASSPGTSGGTQYF. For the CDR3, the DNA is TGTGCCAGCAGCCCCGGGACTAGCGGGGGGACCCAGTACTTC.